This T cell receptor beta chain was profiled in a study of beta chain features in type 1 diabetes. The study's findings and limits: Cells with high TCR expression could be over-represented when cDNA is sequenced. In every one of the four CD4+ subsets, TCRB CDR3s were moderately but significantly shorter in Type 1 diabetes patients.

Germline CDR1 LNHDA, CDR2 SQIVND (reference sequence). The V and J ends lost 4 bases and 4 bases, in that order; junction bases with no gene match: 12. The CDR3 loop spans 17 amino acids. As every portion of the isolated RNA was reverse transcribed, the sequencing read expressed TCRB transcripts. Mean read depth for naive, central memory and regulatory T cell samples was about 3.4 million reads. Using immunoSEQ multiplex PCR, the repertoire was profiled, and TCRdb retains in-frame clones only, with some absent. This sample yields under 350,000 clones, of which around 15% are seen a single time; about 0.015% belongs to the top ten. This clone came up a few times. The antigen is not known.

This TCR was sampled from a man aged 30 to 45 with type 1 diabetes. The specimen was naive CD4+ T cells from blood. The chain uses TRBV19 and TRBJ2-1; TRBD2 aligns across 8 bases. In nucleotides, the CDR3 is TGTGCCAGTAGTACCGCCGTCGAACTAGCGGATTACAATGAGCAGTTCTTC. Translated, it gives CASSTAVELADYNEQFF. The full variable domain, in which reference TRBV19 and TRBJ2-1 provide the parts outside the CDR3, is DGGITQSPKYLFRKEGQNVTLSCEQNLNHDAMYWYRQDPGQGLRLIYYSQIVNDFQKGDIAEGYSVSREKKESFPLTVTSAQKNPTAFYLCASSTAVELADYNEQFFGPGTRLTVL.